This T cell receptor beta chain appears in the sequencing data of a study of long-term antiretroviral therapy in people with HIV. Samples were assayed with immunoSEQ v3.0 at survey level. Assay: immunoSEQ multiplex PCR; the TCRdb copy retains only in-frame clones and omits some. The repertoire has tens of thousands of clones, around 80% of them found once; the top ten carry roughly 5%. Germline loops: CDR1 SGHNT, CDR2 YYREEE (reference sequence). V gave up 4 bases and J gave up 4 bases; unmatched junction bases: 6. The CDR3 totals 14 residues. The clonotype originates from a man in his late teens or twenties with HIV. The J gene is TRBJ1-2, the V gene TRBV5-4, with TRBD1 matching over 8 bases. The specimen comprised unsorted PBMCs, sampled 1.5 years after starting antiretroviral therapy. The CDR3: CASSTRDRIYGYTF. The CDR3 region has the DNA TGTGCCAGCAGCACCCGGGACAGGATCTATGGCTACACCTTC. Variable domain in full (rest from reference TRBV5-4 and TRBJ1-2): ETGVTQSPTHLIKTRGQQVTLRCSSQSGHNTVSWYQQALGQGPQFIFQYYREEENGRGNFPPRFSGLQFPNYSSELNVNALELDDSALYLCASSTRDRIYGYTFGSGTRLTVV.